This is a list of T cell receptor beta chains from one sample in a study of T cells in Graves' hyperthyroidism and ophthalmopathy. TCRdb redid the calling of the multiplex PCR reads with MiXCR, one entry per CDR3 protein. The table has a few hundred thousand distinct CDR3 sequences, about 15% seen once; the top ten hold over 25%. Sequenced input: blood. Receptors originate from a woman aged 25 to 39 with Graves' hyperthyroidism. Each CDR3 is given with its conserved first and last residue. The D gene is left open where the match is weak. A clone size is listed for some rows: how often the clone was seen (once, few, many), or a class if it is expanded.

j_call,clone_size,v_call,d_call,cdr3_aa,cdr3_nt
TRBJ2-1,many,TRBV20-1,-,CSASSGNNEQFF,TGCAGTGCTAGTTCGGGGAACAATGAGCAGTTCTTC
TRBJ1-5,-,TRBV6-1,TRBD1,CAGDRGGYSNQPQHF,TGTGCCGGAGACAGGGGTGGGTATAGCAATCAGCCCCAGCATTTT
TRBJ1-6,-,TRBV20-1,-,CSARRGDNSPLHF,TGCAGTGCCAGAAGGGGGGACAATTCACCCCTCCACTTT
TRBJ1-4,-,TRBV5-1,-,CASSSGVANEKLFF,TGCGCCAGCAGCTCGGGCGTGGCTAATGAAAAACTGTTTTTT
TRBJ2-3,many,TRBV28,TRBD2,CASSFLAGEATDTQYF,TGTGCCAGCAGTTTTCTAGCGGGAGAGGCCACAGATACGCAGTATTTT
TRBJ2-7,many,TRBV6-1,-,CASSGKTKSYEQYF,TGTGCCAGCAGTGGAAAGACTAAATCCTACGAGCAGTACTTC
TRBJ2-1,many,TRBV11-3,TRBD2,CASSLTRLASYNEQFF,TGTGCCAGCAGCTTGACCCGACTAGCCTCCTACAATGAGCAGTTCTTC
TRBJ1-1,-,TRBV11-2,-,CATTGEGMFLGVNTEAFF,TGTGCCACCACGGGGGAGGGTATGTTTTTGGGGGTGAACACTGAAGCTTTCTTT
TRBJ2-1,-,TRBV12-3/TRBV12-4,-,CASSFFGDEQFF,TGTGCCAGCAGTTTTTTCGGCGATGAGCAGTTCTTC
TRBJ2-5,few,TRBV19,TRBD1,CASRDRGPQETQYF,TGTGCCAGTAGGGACAGGGGGCCTCAAGAGACCCAGTACTTC
TRBJ2-4,-,TRBV27,-,CASSFVVAKNIQYF,TGTGCCAGCAGTTTTGTGGTAGCCAAAAACATTCAGTACTTC
TRBJ2-1,few,TRBV7-3,TRBD2,CASSSHNKREGLLGGYNEQFF,TGTGCCAGCAGCTCACACAATAAGCGGGAGGGCCTATTGGGGGGTTACAATGAGCAGTTCTTC
TRBJ1-5,-,TRBV7-2,TRBD1,CASSSPGQGSQPQHF,TGTGCCAGCAGCTCCCCCGGACAGGGTAGTCAGCCCCAGCATTTT
TRBJ2-7,many,TRBV29-1,TRBD1,CSARQGVGPVGEQYF,TGCAGCGCCCGCCAGGGGGTTGGGCCCGTGGGGGAGCAGTACTTC
TRBJ1-1,many,TRBV20-1,TRBD1,CSARGEQGRTTEAFF,TGCAGTGCTAGAGGGGAACAGGGGAGAACGACTGAAGCTTTCTTT
TRBJ2-6,-,TRBV7-2,-,CASSRGAGANVLTF,TGTGCCAGCAGCCGGGGCGCTGGGGCCAACGTCCTGACTTTC
TRBJ1-1,many,TRBV7-6,-,CASSLVGGAGLTEAFF,TGTGCCAGCAGCTTAGTGGGGGGCGCAGGGCTGACTGAAGCTTTCTTT
TRBJ2-7,many,TRBV2,-,CASGTGTTYEQYF,TGTGCCAGCGGTACCGGGACGACTTACGAGCAGTACTTC
TRBJ2-2,-,TRBV27,-,CASSFAAGELFF,TGTGCCAGCAGTTTCGCGGCCGGGGAGCTGTTTTTT
TRBJ2-7,-,TRBV24-1,TRBD1,CATSDSGQGGGQYF,TGTGCCACCAGTGATTCAGGACAGGGTGGCGGGCAGTACTTC
TRBJ1-5,-,TRBV7-9,-,CASTRGGAQPQHF,TGTGCCAGCACCCGGGGAGGGGCTCAGCCCCAGCATTTT
TRBJ2-7,many,TRBV7-9,-,CASSFQGIREQYF,TGTGCCAGCAGCTTTCAGGGGATACGCGAGCAGTACTTC
TRBJ2-7,many,TRBV18,TRBD1,CASSPGQVSSYEQYF,TGTGCCAGCTCACCAGGACAGGTGAGCTCCTACGAGCAGTACTTC
TRBJ1-3,-,TRBV5-1,-,CASSGGNTIYF,TGCGCCAGCAGCGGTGGAAACACCATATATTTT
TRBJ2-3,few,TRBV5-6,-,CASGTDTQYF,TGTGCCAGCGGCACAGATACGCAGTATTTT
TRBJ2-2,few,TRBV6-2/TRBV6-3,TRBD1,CASRPTGTTGELFF,TGTGCCAGCAGGCCGACAGGGACCACCGGGGAGCTGTTTTTT
TRBJ2-1,many,TRBV6-1,TRBD2,CASGAAGFYNEQFF,TGTGCCAGCGGGGCAGCGGGGTTCTACAATGAGCAGTTCTTC
TRBJ2-1,many,TRBV29-1,TRBD1,CSVSRTGGYNEQFF,TGCAGCGTTTCCCGGACAGGGGGTTACAATGAGCAGTTCTTC
TRBJ2-7,few,TRBV20-1,-,CSVTQGSYEQYF,TGCAGTGTTACACAGGGTAGCTACGAGCAGTACTTC
TRBJ1-5,few,TRBV24-1,-,CATSDLLVGQGRTQPQHF,TGTGCCACCAGTGATTTGCTAGTCGGGCAGGGGAGGACTCAGCCCCAGCATTTT
TRBJ2-4,few,TRBV6-1,-,CASSEQKNIQYF,TGTGCCAGCAGTGAACAGAAAAACATTCAGTACTTC
TRBJ2-7,-,TRBV27,TRBD1,CASTSGGTGSYEQYF,TGTGCCAGCACCTCCGGCGGGACAGGGTCCTACGAGCAGTACTTC
TRBJ2-7,many,TRBV2,TRBD2,CASSSSGAYEQYF,TGTGCCAGCAGTTCTAGCGGGGCCTACGAGCAGTACTTC
TRBJ2-5,many,TRBV20-1,TRBD1,CSASGTGPGGTQYF,TGCAGTGCTAGCGGGACAGGGCCCGGTGGGACCCAGTACTTC
TRBJ1-2,many,TRBV18,-,CASSTGIEGGYTF,TGTGCCAGCTCAACCGGGATCGAAGGGGGCTACACCTTC